This TCR beta chain was identified during a study of shared clonotypes between healthy human individuals. Study in general: The plates for each donor numbered three CD4 naive, three CD4 memory, two CD8 naive and one CD8 memory.

The split of CD4+ cells yielded CD45RA+ naive and CD45RA-negative memory subsets. The CDR3 runs 15 residues. Trimming took 7 bases from V and 4 from J; bases not matched to a gene: 11. Germline V gene lookup returns CDR1 MNHNS and CDR2 SASEGT. It was at deep level that the assay was run. Measured with immunoSEQ multiplex PCR; TCRdb has only the in-frame clones, and not every one. The data show 2 million to 2.5 million clones, approximately 93% seen once. The sequenced sample consisted of naive CD4+ T cells from PBMCs. Subset defined: CD45RA+ positively selected. The clonotype originates from a man aged 18 to 30 in good health. Some clones in this sample may be carry-over from other donors' samples. The chain couples TRBV6-1 to TRBJ1-1, with 8 bases fitting TRBD1. The CDR3 loop reads CASTLQGGIGTEAFF. CDR3 nucleotides: TGTGCCAGCACCCTACAGGGGGGGATCGGCACTGAAGCTTTCTTT.